Reported below is one T cell receptor (beta chain). Libraries were prepared by immunoSEQ multiplex PCR; TCRdb keeps only in-frame clonotypes and omits some of them. The sample records 200,000 to 250,000 clones, approximately 80% being singletons. Seattle researchers signed up patients amid active infection and tracked them longitudinally. The CDR3 spans 17 residues. The V and J ends lost 4 bases and 7 bases, in that order; junction bases with no gene match: 11. Germline V CDR1 and CDR2: MNHNS, SASEGT. The sample originates from a study of blood T cell repertoires in COVID-19. This TCR came from a woman of 80 years or more with COVID-19, enrolled during active disease. This chain uses TRBV6-1 with TRBJ1-6, with 9 positions matching TRBD1. The specimen was peripheral blood. CDR3 nucleotides: TGTGCCAGCAGTGGGGACAGGGCCGCTGCCCCCAATTCACCCCTCCACTTT. Translating gives CASSGDRAAAPNSPLHF.